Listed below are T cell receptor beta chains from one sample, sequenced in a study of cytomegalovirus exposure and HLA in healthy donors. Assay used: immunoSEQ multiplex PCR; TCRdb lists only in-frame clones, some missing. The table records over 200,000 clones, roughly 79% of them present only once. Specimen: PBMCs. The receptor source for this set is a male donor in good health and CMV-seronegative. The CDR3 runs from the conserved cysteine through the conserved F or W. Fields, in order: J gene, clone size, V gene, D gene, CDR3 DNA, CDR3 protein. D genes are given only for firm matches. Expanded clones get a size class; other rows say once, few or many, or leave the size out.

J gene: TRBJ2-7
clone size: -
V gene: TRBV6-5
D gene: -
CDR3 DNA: TGTGCCAGCAGAAGTAGCGGAACCTACGAGCAGTACTTC
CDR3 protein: CASRSSGTYEQYF

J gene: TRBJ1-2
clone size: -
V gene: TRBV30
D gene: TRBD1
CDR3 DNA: TGTGCCTGGATCCTTATTCCCGACAGGGATAACTATGGCTACACCTTC
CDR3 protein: CAWILIPDRDNYGYTF

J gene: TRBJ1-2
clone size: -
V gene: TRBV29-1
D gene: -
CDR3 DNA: TGCAGCGTTACTCCCTTATTTAACTATGGCTACACCTTC
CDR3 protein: CSVTPLFNYGYTF

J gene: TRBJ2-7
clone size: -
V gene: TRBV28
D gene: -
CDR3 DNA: TGTGCCAGCAGGACAGCAGGGGAACTTTACGAGCAGTACTTC
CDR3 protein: CASRTAGELYEQYF

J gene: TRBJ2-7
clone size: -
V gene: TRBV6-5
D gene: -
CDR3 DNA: TGTGCCAGCAGTTACAACGCCAGGGTCTCCTACGAGCAGTACTTC
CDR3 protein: CASSYNARVSYEQYF

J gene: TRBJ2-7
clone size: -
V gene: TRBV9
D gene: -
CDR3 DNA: TGTGCCAGCAGCGTAGCGGAGGGAGACTACGAGCAGTACTTC
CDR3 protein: CASSVAEGDYEQYF

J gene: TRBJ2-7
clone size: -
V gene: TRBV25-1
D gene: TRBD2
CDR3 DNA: TGTGCCAGCAGTGAAGTAGTAGGACTAGCTGGCGAGCAGTACTTC
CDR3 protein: CASSEVVGLAGEQYF

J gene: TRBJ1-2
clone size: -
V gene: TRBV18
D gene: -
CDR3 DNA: TGTGCCAGCTCACCAGACCTCAGGGTGGCTAACTATGGCTACACCTTC
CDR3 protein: CASSPDLRVANYGYTF

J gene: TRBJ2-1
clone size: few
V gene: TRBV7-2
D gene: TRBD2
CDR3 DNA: TGTGCCAGCAGCCTCCTTTTGGGACTAGCGGACAATGAGCAGTTCTTC
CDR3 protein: CASSLLLGLADNEQFF

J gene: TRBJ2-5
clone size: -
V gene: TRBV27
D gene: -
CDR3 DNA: TGTGCCAGCAGGGATGGAGCGGGCCCAAGGGAGACCCAGTACTTC
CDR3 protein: CASRDGAGPRETQYF

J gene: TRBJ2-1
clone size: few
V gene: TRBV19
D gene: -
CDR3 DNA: TGTGCCAGTAGTGGCCTCAGGGGCTCCTACAATGAGCAGTTCTTC
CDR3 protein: CASSGLRGSYNEQFF

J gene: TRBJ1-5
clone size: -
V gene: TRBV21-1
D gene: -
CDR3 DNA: TGTGCCAGCAGCACGATACAGGGACCAAATCAGCCCCAGCATTTT
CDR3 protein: CASSTIQGPNQPQHF

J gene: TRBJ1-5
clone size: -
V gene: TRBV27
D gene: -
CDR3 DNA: TGTGCCAGCAGTCCCCGGGGACACCCGAATAGCAATCAGCCCCAGCATTTT
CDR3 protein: CASSPRGHPNSNQPQHF

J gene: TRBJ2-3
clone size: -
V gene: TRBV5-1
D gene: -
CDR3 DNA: TGCGCCAGCAGCTTGTATGCAGATACGCAGTATTTT
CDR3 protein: CASSLYADTQYF

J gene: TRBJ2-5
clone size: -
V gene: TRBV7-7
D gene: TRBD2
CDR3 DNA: TGTGCCAGCAGCAGGCGGGGGAGCCAAGAGACCCAGTACTTC
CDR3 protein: CASSRRGSQETQYF

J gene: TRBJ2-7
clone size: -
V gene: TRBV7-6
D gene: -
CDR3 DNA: TGTGCCAGCAGCTTAGCCGGGACTCAAACCTACGAGCAGTACTTC
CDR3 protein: CASSLAGTQTYEQYF

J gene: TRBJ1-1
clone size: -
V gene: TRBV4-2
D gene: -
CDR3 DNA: TGTGCCAGCAGCCAGGCCAGGGGCGGGGGATCTGAAGCTTTCTTT
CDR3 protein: CASSQARGGGSEAFF

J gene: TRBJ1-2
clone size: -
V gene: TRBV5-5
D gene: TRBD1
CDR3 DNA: TGTGCCAGCAGCTTTAGAAGATCCGGGACAGTCTATGGCTACACCTTC
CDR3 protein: CASSFRRSGTVYGYTF

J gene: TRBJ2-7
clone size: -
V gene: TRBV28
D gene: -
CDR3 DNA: TGTGCCAGCAGTTTGGAGGGTCTGAGCTACGAGCAGTACTTC
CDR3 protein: CASSLEGLSYEQYF

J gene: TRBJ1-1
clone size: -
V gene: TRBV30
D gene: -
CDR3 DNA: TGTGCCTGGAGTCCCCCCGGACTGAAGAACACTGAAGCTTTCTTT
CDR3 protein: CAWSPPGLKNTEAFF

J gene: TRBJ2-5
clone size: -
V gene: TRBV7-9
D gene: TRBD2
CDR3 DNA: TGTGCCAGCAGCCCCCGGGGGGGTGGAGAGACCCAGTACTTC
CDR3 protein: CASSPRGGGETQYF

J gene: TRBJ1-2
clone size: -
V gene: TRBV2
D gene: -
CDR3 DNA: TGTGCCAGCAGTGTTCGGGGTGACGGCTACACCTTC
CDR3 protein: CASSVRGDGYTF

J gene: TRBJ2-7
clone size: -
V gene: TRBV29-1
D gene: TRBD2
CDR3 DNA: TGCAGCGTTGAAGTTACTAGCGGAGGGTCGACCTACGAGCAGTACTTC
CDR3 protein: CSVEVTSGGSTYEQYF

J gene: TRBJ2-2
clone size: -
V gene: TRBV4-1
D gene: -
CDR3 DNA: TGCGCCAGCAGCCAAGATTTGGACAGAGCGAACACCGGGGAGCTGTTTTTT
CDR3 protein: CASSQDLDRANTGELFF

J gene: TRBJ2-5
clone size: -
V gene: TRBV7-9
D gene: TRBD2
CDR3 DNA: TGTGCCAGCAGCGCGGGGGATTCCCAGTACTTC
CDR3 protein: CASSAGDSQYF

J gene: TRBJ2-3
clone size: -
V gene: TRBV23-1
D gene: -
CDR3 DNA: TGCGCCAGCCTGGGCAGGGCACATACGCAGTATTTT
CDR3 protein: CASLGRAHTQYF

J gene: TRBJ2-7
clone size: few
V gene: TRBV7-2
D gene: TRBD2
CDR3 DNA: TGTGCCAGCAGCTTCGGACTAGCGGTTACCTACGAGCAGTACTTC
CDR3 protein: CASSFGLAVTYEQYF

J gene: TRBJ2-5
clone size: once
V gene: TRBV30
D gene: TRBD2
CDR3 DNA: TGTGCCTGGACCAGCGGGGGGACCCAAGAGACCCAGTACTTC
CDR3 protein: CAWTSGGTQETQYF

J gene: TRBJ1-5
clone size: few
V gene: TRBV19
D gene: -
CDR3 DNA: TGTGCCAGTAGTATAATGGCAGGGGACGGGGATCAGCCCCAGCATTTT
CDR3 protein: CASSIMAGDGDQPQHF

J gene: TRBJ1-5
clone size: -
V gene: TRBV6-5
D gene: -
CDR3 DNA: TGTGCCAGCAGTTACTCGAGGCGAGGGCCCAATCAGCCCCAGCATTTT
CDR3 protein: CASSYSRRGPNQPQHF

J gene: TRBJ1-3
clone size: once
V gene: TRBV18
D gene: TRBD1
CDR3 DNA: TGTGCCAGCTCACCGGACAGGCAGAGGGGAAACACCATATATTTT
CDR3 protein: CASSPDRQRGNTIYF

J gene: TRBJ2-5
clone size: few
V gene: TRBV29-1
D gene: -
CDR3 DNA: TGCAGCGTCGACAGGTCGCAAGAGACCCAGTACTTC
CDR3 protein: CSVDRSQETQYF

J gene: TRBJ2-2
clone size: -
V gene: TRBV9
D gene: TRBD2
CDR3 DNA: TGTGCCAGCAGCGTAGGTAGCGGGGGATACACCGGGGAGCTGTTTTTT
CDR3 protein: CASSVGSGGYTGELFF

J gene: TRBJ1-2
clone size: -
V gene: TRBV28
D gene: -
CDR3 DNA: TGTGCCAGCAGTTCGAAGCTCCTCTATGGCTACACCTTC
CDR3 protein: CASSSKLLYGYTF

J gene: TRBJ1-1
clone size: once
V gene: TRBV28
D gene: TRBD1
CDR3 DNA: TGTGCCAGCAAGCACAGGGGGAACACTGAAGCTTTCTTT
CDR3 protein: CASKHRGNTEAFF

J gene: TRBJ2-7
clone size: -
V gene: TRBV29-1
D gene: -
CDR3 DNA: TGCAGCGTTGACAGGGGAACGAACGAGCAGTACTTC
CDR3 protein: CSVDRGTNEQYF

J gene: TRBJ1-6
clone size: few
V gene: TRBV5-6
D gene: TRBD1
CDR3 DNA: TGTGCCAGCAACTTCGGCGGACAGGGGGACTCACCCCTCCACTTT
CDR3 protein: CASNFGGQGDSPLHF

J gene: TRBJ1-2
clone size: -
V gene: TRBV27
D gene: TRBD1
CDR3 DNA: TGTGCCAGCAGTCCCCAGGGGGGTGGCTACACCTTC
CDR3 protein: CASSPQGGGYTF

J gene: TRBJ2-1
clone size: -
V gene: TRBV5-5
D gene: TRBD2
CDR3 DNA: TGTGCCAGCAGCCCCCGACTAGCGGGGGGCGCCTACAATGAGCAGTTCTTC
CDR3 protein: CASSPRLAGGAYNEQFF

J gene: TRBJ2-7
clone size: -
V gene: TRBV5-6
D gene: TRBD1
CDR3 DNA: TGTGCCAGCAGCTTGGGTGGACAGGGGGAATACGAGCAGTACTTC
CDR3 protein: CASSLGGQGEYEQYF

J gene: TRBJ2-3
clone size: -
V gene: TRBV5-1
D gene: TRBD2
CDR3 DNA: TGCGCCAGCAGCTTGCAGCGGGGGGGCCGGGATACGCAGTATTTT
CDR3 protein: CASSLQRGGRDTQYF

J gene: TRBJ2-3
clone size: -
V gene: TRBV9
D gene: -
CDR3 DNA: TGTGCCAGCAAAGGGGGAGGGGATACGCAGTATTTT
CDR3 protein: CASKGGGDTQYF

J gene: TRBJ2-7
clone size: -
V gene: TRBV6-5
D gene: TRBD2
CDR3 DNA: TGTGCCAGCAGTTCCAGACTAGCGGGAGGGTTATACGAGCAGTACTTC
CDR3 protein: CASSSRLAGGLYEQYF

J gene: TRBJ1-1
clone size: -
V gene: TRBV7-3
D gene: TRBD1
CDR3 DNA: TGTGCCAGCAGCCCAGGACAGGGGAACACTGAAGCTTTCTTT
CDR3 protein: CASSPGQGNTEAFF

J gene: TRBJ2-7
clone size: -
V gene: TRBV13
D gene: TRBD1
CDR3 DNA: TGTGCCAGCAGCCACAGGACAGGGGAAATCCCTTTCCACGAGCAGTACTTC
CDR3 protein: CASSHRTGEIPFHEQYF

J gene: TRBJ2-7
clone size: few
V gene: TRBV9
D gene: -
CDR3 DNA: TGTGCCAGCAGCGTAGAGGACATGTCCTACGAGCAGTACTTC
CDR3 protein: CASSVEDMSYEQYF

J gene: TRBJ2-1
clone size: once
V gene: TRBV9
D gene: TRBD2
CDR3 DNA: TGTGCCAGCAGCCCAGACCTCATAGCGGGGGCCCGTTACAATGAGCAGTTCTTC
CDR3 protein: CASSPDLIAGARYNEQFF

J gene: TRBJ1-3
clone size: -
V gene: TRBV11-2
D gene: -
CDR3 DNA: TGTGCCAGCAGCCCGGAACAGGTGGTAGTGGCGAACACCATATATTTT
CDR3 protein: CASSPEQVVVANTIYF

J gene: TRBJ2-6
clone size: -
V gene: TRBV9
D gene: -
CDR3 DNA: TGTGCCAGCACCCCGGACACGATATCTGGGGCCAACGTCCTGACTTTC
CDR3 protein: CASTPDTISGANVLTF

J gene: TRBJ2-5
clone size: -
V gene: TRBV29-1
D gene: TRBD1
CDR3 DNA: TGCAGCGTTAGGACAGGACACCAAGAGACCCAGTACTTC
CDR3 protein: CSVRTGHQETQYF

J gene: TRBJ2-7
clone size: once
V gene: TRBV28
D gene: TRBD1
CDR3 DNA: TGTGCCAGCGGCTACCGGGACAGGACCTACGAGCAGTACTTC
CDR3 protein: CASGYRDRTYEQYF

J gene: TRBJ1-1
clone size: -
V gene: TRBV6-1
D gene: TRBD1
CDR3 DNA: TGTGCCAGCAGTGACCAGGGGGTGGAAGCTTTCTTT
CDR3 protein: CASSDQGVEAFF

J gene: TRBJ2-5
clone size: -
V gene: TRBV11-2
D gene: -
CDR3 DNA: TGTGCCAGCAGCTTAAACAGGGTACTAGACGAGACCCAGTACTTC
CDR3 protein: CASSLNRVLDETQYF

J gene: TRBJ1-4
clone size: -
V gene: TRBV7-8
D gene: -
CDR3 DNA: TGTGCCAGCAGCCCTCACAGGGTAGATCGTGAAAAACTGTTTTTT
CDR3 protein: CASSPHRVDREKLFF

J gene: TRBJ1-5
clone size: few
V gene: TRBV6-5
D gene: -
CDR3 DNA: TGTGCCAGCAGTTACTCAGGACAGAGCAATCAGCCCCAGCATTTT
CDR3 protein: CASSYSGQSNQPQHF

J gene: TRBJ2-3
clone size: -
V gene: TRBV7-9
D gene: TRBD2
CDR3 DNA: TGTGCCAGCAGCCCATGGGGGAGGGTCACAGATACGCAGTATTTT
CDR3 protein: CASSPWGRVTDTQYF